The 29 T cell receptor beta chains in this list originate from one sample, sequenced in a study of shared clonotypes between healthy human individuals. Libraries were prepared by immunoSEQ multiplex PCR; TCRdb keeps only in-frame clonotypes and omits some of them. Altogether 950,000 to 1,200,000 clones are present, roughly 77% being singletons, with the ten largest covering approximately 0.95%. Specimen: memory CD4+ T cells from PBMCs. Subset described: CD45RA-negative fraction. These receptors were taken from a man aged 18 to 29 in good health. Some clones in this sample may be carry-over from other donors' samples.

The chain is built from TRBV7-9 and TRBJ2-3, with D maybe TRBD2 (5 bases). Germline CDR1 is SEHNR and CDR2 is FQNEAQ (reference sequence). V lost 2 bases to trimming and J lost 6 bases, with 9 bases between them. The CDR3 has 13 residues. The CDR3 nucleotides are TGTGCCAGCAGCTTATCCCTAGCCGATACGCAGTATTTT. Protein product: CASSLSLADTQYF.

As concerns this clone: A read error may explain this, as a much larger clone is one base away. Additional DNA sequences in this sample encode the identical CDR3. The CDR3 DNA reads as TGTGCCAGCAGCTTAGGCGGGGGCGAGCAGTACTTC. This encodes CASSLGGGEQYF. The chain employs TRBV7-9 and TRBJ2-7, with TRBD2 matching 7 bases. Trimming took 1 base from V and 6 from J; bases not matched to a gene: 0. CDR3 length: 12 amino acids. Germline CDR1 and CDR2: SEHNR and FQNEAQ (reference sequence). The full variable domain, in which reference TRBV7-9 and TRBJ2-7 provide the parts outside the CDR3, is DTGVSQNPRHKITKRGQNVTFRCDPISEHNRLYWYRQTLGQGPEFLTYFQNEAQLEKSRLLSDRFSAERPKGSFSTLEIQRTEQGDSAMYLCASSLGGGEQYFGPGTRLTVT.

The V and J genes are TRBV5-1 and TRBJ1-3; 8 nucleotides line up with TRBD1. V shed 4 bases and J 7 bases; nucleotides not matched to a gene: 7. CDR3 size: 14 residues. Germline V gene data show CDR1 as SGHRS and CDR2 as YFSETQ. The CDR3 reads CASSRGQGGNTIYF. CDR3 nucleotide sequence: TGCGCCAGCAGCCGAGGACAGGGTGGGAACACCATATATTTT.

The CDR3 DNA is TGTGCCAGCAGCTTAGGGGGGGCCAAGTTTAATGAAAAACTGTTTTTT. This sequence encodes CASSLGGAKFNEKLFF. The rearrangement links TRBV7-9 to TRBJ1-4; the D gene is possibly TRBD1 (6 bases). The V end was cut by 1 base, the J end by 4 bases, with 13 bases between. CDR1 and CDR2 from the germline V gene are SEHNR and FQNEAQ (reference sequence). This CDR3 is built from 16 residues.

This rearrangement joins TRBV5-1 to TRBJ1-1; no definite D call. Germline CDR1 SGHRS, CDR2 YFSETQ. This CDR3 spans 14 amino acids. V lost 4 bases, J lost 9 bases, and 19 bases lay in between. The CDR3 is CASSTQVPAGKAFF. The CDR3 nucleotides are TGCGCCAGCAGCACCCAAGTCCCGGCCGGGAAAGCTTTCTTT.

V usage is TRBV5-6 and J usage is TRBJ2-3; 10 bases match TRBD1. Trimming removed 4 bases from V and 6 bases from J; junction bases left unmatched: 2. Germline V lookup: CDR1 SGHDT, CDR2 YYEEEE. The CDR3 runs 13 residues. CDR3 sequence: CASSQGQGDTQYF. The CDR3 nucleotides are TGTGCCAGCAGCCAGGGACAGGGGGATACGCAGTATTTT.

This clone has only a few counts. CDR3 bases: TGTGCCAGCAGTGAGACTAGCGGGAGCTCCTACGAGCAGTACTTC. This gives the protein CASSETSGSSYEQYF. V and J are TRBV6-1 and TRBJ2-7, with 12 positions matching TRBD2. CDR3 size: 15 residues. Germline assignment: CDR1 MNHNS and CDR2 SASEGT. Losses at the gene ends were 3 bases for V and 0 bases for J; bases not matched to a gene: 0.

This chain links TRBV4-2 with TRBJ1-4; weak D call: TRBD1 (6 bases). The CDR3 extends over 14 amino acids. CDR1 LGHNA and CDR2 YNFKEQ come from the germline V gene. The V end lost 7 bases, the J end lost 8 bases, and 17 bases lay between the germline ends. The CDR3 DNA follows: TGTGCCAGCACCCATACAGGGTTTGCGGAAAAACTGTTTTTT. The encoded protein is CASTHTGFAEKLFF.

The chain joins TRBV4-1 to TRBJ2-7; tentative D call: TRBD2 (5 bases). This CDR3 comprises 15 residues. Germline-derived CDR1 and CDR2 are MGHRA and YSYEKL. Trimming cost V 4 bases and J 4 bases, with 17 bases left between them. As DNA, the CDR3 is TGCGCCAGCAGCCTTAATTCCGGGATTCCATACGAGCAGTACTTC. It translates to CASSLNSGIPYEQYF.

The chain is built from TRBV19 and TRBJ1-5, with 9 bases lining up with TRBD1. This CDR3 region has 16 residues. Germline V gene sequence: CDR1 LNHDA, CDR2 SQIVND (reference sequence). After removal of 4 bases from V and 6 bases from J, the junction contained 10 bases not matched to a gene. The CDR3 loop reads CASSKPDRGNSQPQHF. Written as DNA, the CDR3 is TGTGCCAGTAGTAAACCTGACAGGGGGAACTCTCAGCCCCAGCATTTT.

This clone was detected only once. The chain joins TRBV10-2 to TRBJ1-5; no definite D call. V lost 8 bases and J lost 5, with 19 bases in between. The CDR3 runs to 15 residues. CDR1 is WSHSY, CDR2 SAAADI, per germline. The CDR3 DNA is TGCGCCAGCGGGAGATCGGATCCTTCGTATCAGCCCCAGCATTTT. Its protein is CASGRSDPSYQPQHF.

This clone was seen a few times. This same CDR3 is encoded by further DNA sequences in the sample. The chain couples TRBV5-6 to TRBJ1-1; 10 nucleotides align to TRBD1. The CDR3 consists of 13 residues. The germline CDR1 and CDR2 sequences are SGHDT and YYEEEE. V shed 3 bases and J 4 bases; nucleotides not matched to a gene: 0. The CDR3 sequence is CASSWTGGTEAFF. In DNA, the CDR3 is TGTGCCAGCAGCTGGACAGGGGGCACTGAAGCTTTCTTT.

Turning to this clone: Other DNA sequences in this specimen translate into the identical CDR3. V and J are TRBV7-2 and TRBJ2-7; the match to TRBD1 covers 7 bases. The CDR3 is 14 amino acids. After removal of 5 bases from V and 5 bases from J, the junction contained 9 bases not matched to a gene. Germline CDR1 SGHTA, CDR2 FQGNSA. For the CDR3, the DNA is TGTGCCAGCAGCCCCAGGGGGTCAGGAGACGAGCAGTACTTC. As protein: CASSPRGSGDEQYF.

The gene calls are TRBV6-5 and TRBJ2-1, with TRBD1 as a possible D gene (6 bases). Deletions cut 0 bases from V and 12 bases from J, with 6 bases between. Germline V gene sequence: CDR1 MNHEY, CDR2 SVGAGI. The CDR3 totals 11 residues. Here the CDR3 reads CASSYSTGQFF. In nucleotides, the CDR3 is TGTGCCAGCAGTTACTCGACAGGGCAGTTCTTC.

J is TRBJ2-5 and V is TRBV5-1; 9 positions match TRBD2. Germline values: CDR1 SGHRS, CDR2 YFSETQ. The CDR3 has 16 amino acids. Germline trimming cut 1 base from V and 4 bases from J; bases unmatched to any gene: 8. The CDR3 DNA follows: TGCGCCAGCAGCTTGAGCGGCGGGAGGGCCGGAGAGACCCAGTACTTC. This sequence encodes CASSLSGGRAGETQYF.

This chain uses TRBV15 with TRBJ2-7; 8 bases match TRBD1. The CDR3 consists of 15 residues. Trimming took 5 bases from V and 4 from J; bases not matched to a gene: 10. Per germline, CDR1 LNHNV and CDR2 YYDKDF (reference sequence). The CDR3 DNA reads TGTGCCACCAGCCAAACCACAGGGGGATTATACGAGCAGTACTTC. The encoded protein is CATSQTTGGLYEQYF.

The V call is TRBV19, the J call TRBJ1-2; D is unclear. This CDR3 region has 14 residues. CDR1 LNHDA and CDR2 SQIVND come from the germline V gene (reference sequence). Between the trimmed V and J ends, which lost 5 bases and 1 base, there was a span of 11 bases. CDR3 amino acids: CASSLSGYNYGYTF. DNA for the CDR3: TGTGCCAGTAGTTTGTCAGGATATAACTATGGCTACACCTTC.

In regard to this clone: The same CDR3 can be traced to other DNA sequences in this sample. This chain joins TRBV7-3 and TRBJ2-2, with TRBD2 identical over 8 bases. The trim removed 5 bases at V and 4 bases at J, leaving 6 bases unmatched. This CDR3 is built from 15 residues. The germline gives CDR1 SGHTA, CDR2 FQGTGA. DNA of the CDR3: TGTGCCAGCAGCCGAGGGCTAGCGGGCACCGGGGAGCTGTTTTTT. Protein sequence: CASSRGLAGTGELFF.

This clone came up many times. The rearrangement joins TRBV5-1 to TRBJ2-7, with D unresolved. Germline V CDR1 and CDR2: SGHRS, YFSETQ. The CDR3 spans 13 residues. V shed 0 bases and J shed 4 bases, with 8 bases lying between them. The CDR3 is CASSLGLPYEQYF. The DNA for the CDR3 is TGCGCCAGCAGCTTGGGATTACCTTACGAGCAGTACTTC.

This clone was detected ten times or more. This chain connects TRBV2 to TRBJ2-5; 10 nucleotides match TRBD2. CDR3 length equals 14 residues. Germline V lookup: CDR1 SNHLY, CDR2 FYNNEI. With 3 bases clipped from V and 9 bases from J, the junction kept 7 bases outside the gene matches. CDR3 loop: CASSDLAGVVAQYF. The CDR3 DNA reads as TGTGCCAGCAGTGACCTAGCGGGAGTGGTGGCCCAGTACTTC.

This clone was seen more than once but under ten times. V and J are TRBV5-1 and TRBJ1-2, with D possibly matching TRBD1 (6 bases). Trimming took off 4 bases at V and 0 bases at J, with 13 bases between the two ends. Germline CDR1 SGHRS, CDR2 YFSETQ. The CDR3 totals 15 residues. In DNA, the CDR3 is TGCGCCAGCAGCACTAACAGGGAAACTAACTATGGCTACACCTTC. Its translation: CASSTNRETNYGYTF.

As regards this clone: It is likely a read error, because the conserved phenylalanine at the end of the CDR3 is missing. The V gene is TRBV15, the J gene TRBJ1-2; a possible D gene is TRBD1 (6 bases). This CDR3 comprises 15 residues. Germline CDR1 LNHNV, CDR2 YYDKDF (reference sequence). CDR3 in DNA: TGTGTAACCAGGGAACACCACAGGGAAATGGATGGCTACACCTTA. This translates into CVTREHHREMDGYTL.

The V gene is TRBV2, the J gene TRBJ1-5; the D is unclear. V lost 4 bases and J lost 3, with 13 bases in between. Germline CDR1 is SNHLY and CDR2 is FYNNEI. The CDR3 is 15 residues long. The CDR3 sequence is CASSAQAIDNQPQHF. DNA for the CDR3: TGTGCCAGCAGTGCGCAGGCAATTGACAATCAGCCCCAGCATTTT.

This clone was counted between two and nine times. V and J are TRBV5-1 and TRBJ2-2, with 7 bases matching TRBD1. The CDR3 sequence is 16 residues long. Germline-derived CDR1 and CDR2 are SGHRS and YFSETQ. V lost 5 bases and J lost 4; bases outside the gene matches: 11. CDR3 coding DNA: TGCGCCAGCAGGCCCCCGGGACAGAGAGTCACCGGGGAGCTGTTTTTT. Its protein is CASRPPGQRVTGELFF.

The sample holds a few counts of this clone. The chain recombines TRBV6-1 with TRBJ2-5; 7 nucleotides line up with TRBD2. The CDR3 totals 14 residues. Germline V gives CDR1 MNHNS, CDR2 SASEGT. Trimming took 4 bases from V and 1 from J; bases not matched to a gene: 3. For the CDR3, the DNA is TGTGCCAGCAGTGGGGGAGGGAGCCAAGAGACCCAGTACTTC. Protein: CASSGGGSQETQYF.

This clone was seen just once. The chain is built from TRBV7-9 and TRBJ1-5; D unresolved. V lost 2 bases and J lost 5, with 10 bases in between. CDR1 is SEHNR, CDR2 FQNEAQ, per germline (reference sequence). This CDR3 is 14 amino acids long. CDR3 sequence: CASSLNGLHQPQHF. In DNA, the CDR3 is TGTGCCAGCAGCTTAAACGGGCTCCATCAGCCCCAGCATTTT.

This clone was counted a single time. This chain links TRBV2 with TRBJ1-2; 8 bases fit TRBD1. The V and J ends lost 6 bases and 5 bases, in that order; junction bases with no gene match: 5. Per germline, CDR1 SNHLY and CDR2 FYNNEI. This CDR3 has 13 amino acids. The CDR3 is CASSPDRVYGYTF. In DNA form, the CDR3 reads TGTGCCAGCAGCCCGGACAGGGTATATGGCTACACCTTC.

This chain joins TRBV5-6 and TRBJ2-3; D not resolved. Trimming removed 0 bases at V and 3 bases at J, with 8 bases between. This CDR3 region has 14 residues. Germline assignment: CDR1 SGHDT and CDR2 YYEEEE. The DNA of the CDR3 is TGTGCCAGCAGCTTGGCTACTTTAACAGATACGCAGTATTTT. Encoded protein: CASSLATLTDTQYF.

Regarding this clone: This sample includes further DNA sequences coding for the same CDR3. The chain is built from TRBV7-8 and TRBJ2-7; D not certain. Trimming shortened V by 3 bases and J by 4 bases, and 4 bases separated the two germline ends. The length of the CDR3 is 11 residues. The germline V gene has CDR1 SGHVS and CDR2 FQNEAQ. CDR3 in DNA: TGTGCCAGCAGCTTGTCATACGAGCAGTACTTC. It is translated as CASSLSYEQYF.